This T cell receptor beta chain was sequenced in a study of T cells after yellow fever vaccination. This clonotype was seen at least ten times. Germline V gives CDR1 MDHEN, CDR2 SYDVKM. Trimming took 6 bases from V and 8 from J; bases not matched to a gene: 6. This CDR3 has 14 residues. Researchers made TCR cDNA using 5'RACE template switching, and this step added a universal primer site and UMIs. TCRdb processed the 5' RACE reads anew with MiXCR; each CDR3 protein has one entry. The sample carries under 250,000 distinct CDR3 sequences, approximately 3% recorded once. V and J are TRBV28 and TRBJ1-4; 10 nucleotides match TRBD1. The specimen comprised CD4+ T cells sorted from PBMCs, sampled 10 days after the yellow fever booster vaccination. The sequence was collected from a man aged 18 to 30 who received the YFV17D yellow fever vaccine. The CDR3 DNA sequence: TGTGCCAGCAGCCCCGGGACAGGGGTGGAAAAACTGTTTTTT. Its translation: CASSPGTGVEKLFF.